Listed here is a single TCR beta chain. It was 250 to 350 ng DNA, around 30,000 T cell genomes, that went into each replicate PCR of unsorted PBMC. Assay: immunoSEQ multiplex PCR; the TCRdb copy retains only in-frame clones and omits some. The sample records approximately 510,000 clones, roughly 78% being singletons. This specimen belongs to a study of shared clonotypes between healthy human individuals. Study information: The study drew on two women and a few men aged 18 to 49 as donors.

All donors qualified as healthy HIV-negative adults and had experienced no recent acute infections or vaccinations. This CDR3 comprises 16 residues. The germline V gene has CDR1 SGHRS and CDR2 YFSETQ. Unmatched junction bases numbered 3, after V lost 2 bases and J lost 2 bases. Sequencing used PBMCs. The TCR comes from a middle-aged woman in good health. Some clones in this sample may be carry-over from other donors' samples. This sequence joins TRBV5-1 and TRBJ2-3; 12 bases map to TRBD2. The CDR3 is CASSFGLAGNTDTQYF. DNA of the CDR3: TGCGCCAGCAGCTTTGGACTAGCGGGGAACACAGATACGCAGTATTTT.